This is a list of T cell receptor beta chains from one sample in a study of early T cells in non-severe SARS-CoV-2 infection. TCRdb processed the 5' RACE reads anew with MiXCR; each CDR3 protein has one entry. The repertoire consists of more than 50,000 distinct CDR3 sequences, with under 15% occurring once and the leading ten covering 9% to 10%. The starting material was whole blood, obtained at baseline. Source of these receptors: an adult who was a healthcare worker with PCR-confirmed SARS-CoV-2 infection or an uninfected control (not recorded which). The CDR3 runs from the conserved cysteine through the conserved F or W. The D gene is left open where the match is weak. Clone sizes are given selectively: once, few, many, or a class where the clone is expanded.

j_call v_call clone_size d_call cdr3_nt cdr3_aa
TRBJ1-3 TRBV20-1 few NA TGCAGTGCTAGAGACTTATACAGCTCTGGAAACACCATATATTTT CSARDLYSSGNTIYF
TRBJ2-1 TRBV5-1 few NA TGCGCCAGCGGGATAGGGAATTCCTACAATGAGCAGTTCTTC CASGIGNSYNEQFF
TRBJ2-3 TRBV28 NA NA TGTGCCAGCAGACAGGCTGGGACAGATACGCAGTATTTT CASRQAGTDTQYF
TRBJ2-1 TRBV19 few TRBD1 TGTGCCAGTAGTAAGCGGACAGGGGCCCATGAGCAGTTCTTC CASSKRTGAHEQFF
TRBJ2-3 TRBV10-3 many TRBD1 TGTGCCACCAGGGACAGGGACGGGGATACGCAGTATTTT CATRDRDGDTQYF
TRBJ1-5 TRBV4-1 NA NA TGCGCCAGCAGCCAGCCAGACGGGGTCAATCAGCCCCAGCATTTT CASSQPDGVNQPQHF
TRBJ1-5 TRBV30 few NA TGTGCCTGGAGTGTAAGCGCCGGGGCCCAGCATTTT CAWSVSAGAQHF
TRBJ1-1 TRBV5-4 few NA TGTGCCAGCAGTTCCCGGGACGGGGAAGCTTTCTTT CASSSRDGEAFF
TRBJ2-1 TRBV15 NA TRBD1 TGTGCCACCAGCAGAGATTCCAAGACAGGGAAGGGAACGAGCTCCTACAATGAGCAGTTCTTC CATSRDSKTGKGTSSYNEQFF
TRBJ2-5 TRBV6-5 few NA TGTGCCAGCAGTTACGATCGGTTACTGGCAGAGACCCAGTACTTC CASSYDRLLAETQYF
TRBJ1-1 TRBV11-2 NA TRBD1 TGTGCCAGCAGCTTAGCGGGGGACAGAACTTTCTTT CASSLAGDRTFF
TRBJ2-7 TRBV9 NA TRBD2 TGTGCCAGCAGCCCCGCGGTAGCGGGAGGATCCTACGAGCAGTACTTC CASSPAVAGGSYEQYF
TRBJ1-1 TRBV30 NA NA TGTGCCTGGAGCGGGCCCCCGAACACTGAAGCTTTCTTT CAWSGPPNTEAFF
TRBJ2-7 TRBV5-1 NA NA TGCGCCAGCAGCACACCTCAGGACAGTTCGCAGTACTTC CASSTPQDSSQYF
TRBJ1-2 TRBV2 few NA TGTGCCAGCAGCCCTATGACGAGGGAACGCTACACCTTC CASSPMTRERYTF
TRBJ2-2 TRBV7-2 NA NA TGTGCCAGCAGCCGTGGAGGGACACCGGGGACCGGGGAGCTGTTTTTT CASSRGGTPGTGELFF
TRBJ2-7 TRBV4-2 few TRBD2 TGTGCCAGCAGCCAAGAAGCGCTAGCGGGAGCTCGCGAGCAGTACTTC CASSQEALAGAREQYF
TRBJ2-7 TRBV7-2 many TRBD1 TGTGCCAGCAGCTTGGGCCAGGGACAGCTTTCCTACGAGCAGTACTTC CASSLGQGQLSYEQYF
TRBJ2-7 TRBV20-1 NA NA TGCAGTGCTAGAGATCCCCGGACGTCCCCTGGGGGCGAGCAGTACTTC CSARDPRTSPGGEQYF
TRBJ2-7 TRBV10-3 NA NA TGTGCCATCAGCGAAAATCTCTCCTACGAGCAGTACTTC CAISENLSYEQYF
TRBJ2-5 TRBV11-2 many NA TGTGCCAGCAGTATAGAGGGTCGCCGGACCCAGTACTTC CASSIEGRRTQYF
TRBJ1-1 TRBV29-1 few TRBD1 TGCAGCGTTGAGGCGACAGGGCAGGGTGAAGCTTTCTTT CSVEATGQGEAFF
TRBJ1-2 TRBV6-6 few NA TGTGCCGGGGAGGGGACGGCTGGCTACACCTTC CAGEGTAGYTF
TRBJ1-2 TRBV12-3/TRBV12-4 NA NA TGTGCCAGCAGTATATGGGGGGCGACGGACGGCTACACCTTC CASSIWGATDGYTF
TRBJ1-4 TRBV5-1 few NA TGCGCCAGCAGCGAACAGCCATTTAATGAAAAACTGTTTTTT CASSEQPFNEKLFF
TRBJ2-1 TRBV7-2 many TRBD2 TGTGCCAGCAGCTTCCACCTTAGCGGGGGCTACAATGAGCAGTTCTTC CASSFHLSGGYNEQFF
TRBJ1-5 TRBV28 many NA TGTGCCAGCAGTATTGGGGTGGTTCAGCCCCAGCATTTT CASSIGVVQPQHF
TRBJ2-5 TRBV4-1 NA NA TGCGCCAGCAGCCAAGATGGTCCACCACTTCAAGAGACCCAGTACTTC CASSQDGPPLQETQYF
TRBJ2-3 TRBV25-1 NA TRBD1 TGTGCCAGCAGTGAATTGGGGACAGGGAGCACAGATACGCAGTATTTT CASSELGTGSTDTQYF
TRBJ2-3 TRBV6-4 NA TRBD2 TGTGCCAGCAGTGTCCAGGGAGGGTCCAACACAGATACGCAGTATTTT CASSVQGGSNTDTQYF
TRBJ2-1 TRBV9 NA NA TGTGCCAGCAGCGTAGCGGCAGACAATGAGCAGTTCTTC CASSVAADNEQFF
TRBJ2-7 TRBV4-1 NA TRBD2 TGCGCCAGCAGCCAAGATAGCGGGTCCGGGGGCGAGCAGTACTTC CASSQDSGSGGEQYF